Detailed here is one TCR beta chain. The antigen is not known. This CDR3 is built from 14 residues. The entry originates in a study of blood T cells in healthy people across ages. Overall study: Per every two T cells, about one barcoded beta molecule was captured by template switching. General study points: Researchers deemed the diversity estimates from one million T cells underestimates.

Primers used in a second PCR of roughly 6 to 12 cycles were a sample-barcoded 5' primer and a J-beta primer mix. A single record per CDR3 protein comes from TCRdb applying MiXCR to the 5' RACE reads. The sample holds some 940,000 distinct CDR3 sequences, 29% seen once. These same records also appear under a second study, on T cells of mothers and their children. This second study notes: It was related mother-child pairs that showed slightly higher overlap than unrelated pairs, without reaching significance.

This TCR came from a woman aged 40-49 years in good health. The sample was blood. This chain connects TRBV21-1 to TRBJ2-3. TRBV21-1 is a pseudogene locus. The CDR3, as DNA: TGTGCCATCGGCGGCTCAGAGAGCACAGATACGCAGTATTTT. This gives the protein CAIGGSESTDTQYF.